Each of the 18 T cell receptor beta chains below was sequenced from the same sample in a study of T cell responses to AZD1222 COVID-19 vaccine. TCRdb keeps only in-frame clones here, not all; method: immunoSEQ multiplex PCR. The data hold around 120,000 clones, with around 93% observed a single time. Specimen: peripheral blood, collected 28 days after the second AZD1222 dose. These receptors were taken from an adult who received the AZD1222 COVID-19 vaccine.

The CDR3 sequence is CASSPRTSGSGTQYF. CDR3 coding DNA: TGCGCCAGCAGCCCGAGGACTAGCGGGAGTGGTACGCAGTATTTT. The chain couples TRBV4-3 to TRBJ2-3, with 13 bases matching TRBD2. V dropped 4 bases and J dropped 8; count of bases not matched to a gene: 6. CDR1 is LGHNA and CDR2 is YSLEER in the germline V gene. The CDR3 length is 15 residues.

The V gene is TRBV12-5, the J gene TRBJ1-6; 12 nucleotides agree with TRBD1. This CDR3 spans 14 amino acids. Trimming took 5 bases from V and 10 from J; bases not matched to a gene: 3. Germline lookup yields CDR1 LGHNT and CDR2 FRNRAP. CDR3 amino acids: CASGTGTGGSPLHF. CDR3 nucleotide sequence: TGTGCTAGTGGTACGGGGACAGGGGGCTCACCCCTCCACTTT. The variable domain in full, with the rest retrieved from reference TRBV12-5 and TRBJ1-6, is DARVTQTPRHKVTEMGQEVTMRCQPILGHNTVFWYRQTMMQGLELLAYFRNRAPLDDSGMPKDRFSAEMPDATLATLKIQPSEPRDSAVYFCASGTGTGGSPLHFGNGTRLTVT.

The chain carries TRBV9 and TRBJ2-7; D gene unclear. This CDR3 has 14 residues. Germline CDR1 SGDLS, CDR2 YYNGEE. Trimming shortened V by 4 bases and J by 0 bases, and 11 bases separated the two germline ends. The CDR3 coding sequence is TGTGCCAGCAGCCCCAGCGTGCCCTCCTACGAGCAGTACTTC. Encoded protein: CASSPSVPSYEQYF.

This clone was detected once. The chain joins TRBV7-9 to TRBJ1-4; 10 bases match TRBD1. Looked up from germline, CDR1 is SEHNR and CDR2 is FQNEAQ (reference sequence). CDR3 size: 14 residues. V trimming: 4 bases; J trimming: 7 bases; junction bases outside the gene matches: 3. For the CDR3, the DNA is TGTGCCAGCAGCTCGACAGGGGGCTCTGAAAAACTGTTTTTT. Translation gives CASSSTGGSEKLFF.

Only one count was recorded for this clone. The gene calls are TRBV15 and TRBJ1-2; D remains ambiguous. This CDR3 is built from 14 residues. The germline gives CDR1 LNHNV, CDR2 YYDKDF (reference sequence). Deletions cut 0 bases from V and 5 bases from J, with 10 bases between. As DNA, the CDR3 is TGTGCCACCAGCAGAGATTATACGGGATATGGCTACACCTTC. Encoded protein: CATSRDYTGYGYTF.

The V and J genes are TRBV9 and TRBJ1-3; possible D gene TRBD1, 5 bases. Germline-derived CDR1 and CDR2 are SGDLS and YYNGEE. V was trimmed by 4 bases and J by 0 bases, leaving 8 bases between them. The CDR3 loop spans 14 amino acids. CDR3 nucleotide sequence: TGTGCCAGCAGCCTTAGGGGCTCTGGAAACACCATATATTTT. As protein: CASSLRGSGNTIYF.

The V call is TRBV10-3, the J call TRBJ2-4, with D perhaps matching TRBD1 (7 bases). This CDR3 has 13 residues. Trimming removed 6 bases at V and 6 bases at J, with 12 bases between. The germline gives CDR1 ENHRY, CDR2 SYGVKD. CDR3 in amino acids: CAIRNQGGNIQYF. The CDR3, as DNA: TGTGCCATCAGAAATCAGGGGGGAAACATTCAGTACTTC.

The chain joins TRBV3-1 (or the pseudogene TRBV3-2) to TRBJ2-7, with 8 bases identical to TRBD2. The CDR3 is 16 amino acids. V trimming: 1 base; J trimming: 4 bases; junction bases outside the gene matches: 9. Germline V gene data show CDR1 as LGHDT and CDR2 as YNNKEL (reference sequence). The CDR3 DNA is TGTGCCAGCAGCCAAGGGGGGACTAGGAGCCTATACGAGCAGTACTTC. Its protein is CASSQGGTRSLYEQYF.

The rearrangement links TRBV19 to TRBJ1-5; D is perhaps TRBD1 (5 bases). Germline CDR1 LNHDA, CDR2 SQIVND (reference sequence). The CDR3 consists of 15 residues. The germline V and J ends were trimmed by 5 bases and 2 bases, with 13 bases remaining between them. Written as DNA, the CDR3 is TGTGCCAGTAGTGGCCGGGGCACGGGCAATCAGCCCCAGCATTTT. Residues: CASSGRGTGNQPQHF.

The CDR3 nucleotides are TGCGCCGGCCCAGGGTATGGCTACACCTTC. Translating it yields CAGPGYGYTF. The chain recombines TRBV10-1 with TRBJ1-2; tentatively, D is TRBD1 (5 bases). Trimming pared 11 bases from V and 5 bases from J, leaving 9 bases between. The CDR3 is 10 amino acids. Per the germline V gene, CDR1 is WNHNN and CDR2 is SYGVQD (reference sequence).

The chain links TRBV6-5 to TRBJ1-2, with TRBD1 matching over 8 bases. The CDR3 totals 12 residues. Germline loops: CDR1 MNHEY, CDR2 SVGAGI. The V and J ends lost 5 bases and 14 bases, in that order; junction bases with no gene match: 10. The CDR3 protein is CASSPRTGTRTF. In DNA form, the CDR3 reads TGTGCCAGCAGTCCCCGGACAGGGACAAGGACCTTC.

The chain couples TRBV24-1 to TRBJ1-1; D is unresolved. Trimming took 4 bases from V and 1 from J, leaving 9 bases between them. There are 14 residues in the CDR3. In germline, CDR1 is KGHDR, CDR2 SFDVKD. The CDR3 loop reads CATSDPIRNTEAFF. CDR3 nucleotide sequence: TGTGCCACCAGTGACCCCATCCGGAACACTGAAGCTTTCTTT.

This CDR3 reads CASSTRAGGTSTDTQYF. CDR3 DNA: TGTGCCAGCAGCACACGGGCGGGGGGTACTAGCACAGATACGCAGTATTTT. The chain joins TRBV4-2 to TRBJ2-3; 8 nucleotides line up with TRBD2. This CDR3 has 17 amino acids. Germline loops: CDR1 LGHNA, CDR2 YNFKEQ. V lost 5 bases, J lost 0 bases, and 10 bases stayed unmatched.

The genes are TRBV6-5 and TRBJ1-1; the D is unclear. The CDR3 consists of 14 residues. The V end was cut by 6 bases, the J end by 1 base, with 12 bases between. Germline lookup yields CDR1 MNHEY and CDR2 SVGAGI. The DNA of the CDR3 is TGTGCCAGCAGCCGAATATTGGGGAACACTGAAGCTTTCTTT. Amino acids: CASSRILGNTEAFF.

The chain recombines TRBV5-1 with TRBJ1-1; D possibly corresponds to TRBD1 (5 bases). Looked up from germline, CDR1 is SGHRS and CDR2 is YFSETQ. V lost 0 bases and J 4 bases, leaving 10 bases between the germline ends. CDR3 length: 14 amino acids. The CDR3 DNA reads as TGCGCCAGCAGCTTGGTCCCAGGGAGCACTGAAGCTTTCTTT. It encodes CASSLVPGSTEAFF.

V gene TRBV7-2 combines with J gene TRBJ1-3; no clear D gene. Per germline, CDR1 SGHTA and CDR2 FQGNSA. Trimming removed 1 base from V and 3 bases from J, with 10 bases in between. The CDR3 totals 15 residues. The DNA of the CDR3 is TGTGCCAGCAGCTTAGGGGATGCGTTTGGAAACACCATATATTTT. Its protein is CASSLGDAFGNTIYF.

The V and J genes are TRBV30 and TRBJ2-3; TRBD2 matches at 8 bases. V was pared by 0 bases and J by 5 bases, with 4 bases of the junction left unmatched. Germline lookup yields CDR1 GTSNPN and CDR2 SVGIG (reference sequence). The CDR3 sequence is 14 residues long. The CDR3 coding sequence is TGTGCCTGGAGTGTAGGGCTAGCGGGAGATACGCAGTATTTT. Its translation is CAWSVGLAGDTQYF.

The chain joins TRBV3-1 (or the pseudogene TRBV3-2) to TRBJ2-4; D unclear. Germline-derived CDR1 and CDR2 are LGHDT and YNNKEL (reference sequence). The CDR3 is 12 residues long. The germline V and J ends were trimmed by 0 bases and 5 bases, with 2 bases remaining between them. This chain's CDR3 is CASSQDQNIQYF. CDR3 in DNA: TGTGCCAGCAGCCAAGATCAAAACATTCAGTACTTC.